The 28 T cell receptor beta chains below all came from one sample that was sequenced in a study of technical replicates of blood from a handful of donors. Assay used: immunoSEQ multiplex PCR; TCRdb lists only in-frame clones, some missing. The sample has tens of thousands of clones, around nine tenths seen once. Material for sequencing was T cells isolated from PBMCs. The receptors shown here come from a human donor in good health.

DNA of the CDR3: TGTGCCAGCAGGACTGGGGGGGCCTACGAGCAGTACTTC. Amino acid sequence: CASRTGGAYEQYF. The rearrangement joins TRBV28 to TRBJ2-7; 7 bases are a match to TRBD2. CDR1 MDHEN and CDR2 SYDVKM come from the germline V gene. Trimming took 6 bases from V and 2 from J; bases not matched to a gene: 4. The CDR3 is made up of 13 amino acids.

The rearrangement uses TRBV19 and TRBJ2-7, with TRBD2 matching over 11 bases. V lost 6 bases to trimming and J lost 3 bases; unmatched junction nucleotides: 7. This CDR3 is 15 amino acids long. CDR1 is LNHDA, CDR2 SQIVND, per germline (reference sequence). This CDR3 reads CASRRTGTSGYEQYF. The CDR3 DNA follows: TGTGCCAGTAGGCGAACCGGGACTAGCGGCTACGAGCAGTACTTC.

The rearrangement links TRBV5-1 to TRBJ1-5, with D perhaps matching TRBD1 (5 bases). Germline V gene data show CDR1 as SGHRS and CDR2 as YFSETQ. The V gene lost 4 bases and the J gene lost 3 bases, with 11 bases spanning the gap. The CDR3 is 14 amino acids. The CDR3 bases are TGCGCCAGCAGCAAGACGGGGGACAATCAGCCCCAGCATTTT. It translates to CASSKTGDNQPQHF. Full variable domain (missing parts from reference TRBV5-1 and TRBJ1-5): KAGVTQTPRYLIKTRGQQVTLSCSPISGHRSVSWYQQTPGQGLQFLFEYFSETQRNKGNFPGRFSGRQFSNSRSEMNVSTLELGDSALYLCASSKTGDNQPQHFGDGTRLSIL.

The gene calls are TRBV10-3 and TRBJ1-1, with D perhaps TRBD1 (6 bases). Trimming took off 6 bases at V and 0 bases at J, with 14 bases between the two ends. The germline V gene has CDR1 ENHRY and CDR2 SYGVKD. The CDR3 contains 15 residues. CDR3 region: CAISLTGTLNTEAFF. The CDR3 bases are TGTGCCATCAGCCTAACCGGGACATTGAACACTGAAGCTTTCTTT.

CDR3 in amino acids: CASSAGTSGRLPYEQYF. For the CDR3, the DNA is TGTGCCAGCAGTGCCGGGACTAGCGGGAGGCTACCCTACGAGCAGTACTTC. V and J are TRBV27 and TRBJ2-7; 15 positions agree with TRBD2. Germline V lookup: CDR1 MNHEY, CDR2 SMNVEV (reference sequence). This CDR3 region has 17 residues. The J segment lost 2 bases and the V segment lost 5 bases, leaving 7 bases of the junction unmatched.

The rearrangement uses TRBV5-1 and TRBJ1-2, with D possibly matching TRBD1 (5 bases). Germline V gene data show CDR1 as SGHRS and CDR2 as YFSETQ. The CDR3 totals 14 residues. V lost 4 bases, J lost 2 bases, and 12 bases lay in between. The CDR3 DNA reads as TGCGCCAGCAGCGAGGAGGGGTCCAACTATGGCTACACCTTC. It translates to CASSEEGSNYGYTF.

This chain joins TRBV25-1 and TRBJ1-2, with 9 positions matching TRBD1. J gave up 3 bases and V 4 bases, and 12 bases lay outside the gene matches. The CDR3 runs to 17 residues. CDR1 is MGHDK, CDR2 SYGVNS, per germline. CDR3 sequence reads: CASSGDRVDSYDYGYTF. Here the CDR3 DNA reads TGTGCCAGCAGTGGGGACAGGGTGGATTCGTACGACTATGGCTACACCTTC.

This clone has only one observation. J is TRBJ2-1 and V is TRBV13, with 7 nucleotides matching TRBD1. The CDR3 consists of 14 residues. With V trimmed by 4 bases and J by 9 bases, 9 bases remained unmatched. In germline, CDR1 is PRHDT, CDR2 FYEKMQ (reference sequence). In nucleotides, the CDR3 is TGTGCCAGCAGCTCATACAGGGGTTTCAGTGAGCAGTTCTTC. This encodes CASSSYRGFSEQFF.

The gene calls are TRBV2 and TRBJ2-1; 8 bases map to TRBD1. This CDR3 spans 15 amino acids. With 6 bases clipped from V and 8 bases from J, the junction kept 12 bases outside the gene matches. Germline V lookup: CDR1 SNHLY, CDR2 FYNNEI. CDR3 amino acids: CASSVTGVFIDEQFF. CDR3 in DNA: TGTGCCAGCAGCGTGACAGGGGTTTTCATAGATGAGCAGTTCTTC.

The chain uses TRBV6-6 and TRBJ2-2, with D perhaps matching TRBD2 (6 bases). Germline V gene lookup returns CDR1 MNHNY and CDR2 SVGAGI (reference sequence). This CDR3 is 15 amino acids long. Trimming pared 1 base from V and 3 bases from J, leaving 9 bases between. This CDR3 is CASSYYGGDTGELFF. As DNA, the CDR3 is TGTGCCAGCAGTTACTACGGAGGGGACACCGGGGAGCTGTTTTTT.

This chain connects TRBV5-1 to TRBJ2-1, with 8 bases lining up with TRBD2. Germline V gene lookup returns CDR1 SGHRS and CDR2 YFSETQ. This CDR3 comprises 16 residues. Trimming removed 5 bases from V and 6 bases from J; junction bases left unmatched: 13. CDR3 in amino acids: CASRPSGLAGFNEQFF. Written as DNA, the CDR3 is TGCGCCAGCAGACCCTCAGGGCTAGCGGGCTTCAATGAGCAGTTCTTC. The full variable domain, its missing parts supplied by reference TRBV5-1 and TRBJ2-1, is KAGVTQTPRYLIKTRGQQVTLSCSPISGHRSVSWYQQTPGQGLQFLFEYFSETQRNKGNFPGRFSGRQFSNSRSEMNVSTLELGDSALYLCASRPSGLAGFNEQFFGPGTRLTVL.

The chain employs TRBV2 and TRBJ2-7, with a tentative D call TRBD2 (5 bases). V was cut by 6 bases and J by 0 bases, with 9 bases left in between. CDR1 and CDR2 from the germline V gene are SNHLY and FYNNEI. CDR3 size: 13 residues. The CDR3 region is CASRDSSSYEQYF. CDR3 bases: TGTGCCAGCAGGGACTCCAGCTCCTACGAGCAGTACTTC.

The J gene is TRBJ1-1, the V gene TRBV6-5; 9 bases agree with TRBD1. The CDR3 runs to 14 residues. Trimming removed 0 bases from V and 5 bases from J; junction bases left unmatched: 1. Germline-derived CDR1 and CDR2 are MNHEY and SVGAGI. The CDR3 nucleotides read TGTGCCAGCAGTTACTCGACAGGGGGAACTGAAGCTTTCTTT. Amino acid sequence: CASSYSTGGTEAFF.

The sample holds a few counts of this clone. Other DNA sequences in this sample translate to the same CDR3. This chain uses TRBV28 with TRBJ2-7; TRBD2 is a possible D gene (6 bases). The CDR3 has 14 amino acids. V lost 2 bases, J lost 2 bases, and 10 bases lay in between. Germline V gene data show CDR1 as MDHEN and CDR2 as SYDVKM. Written as DNA, the CDR3 is TGTGCCAGCAGTTTAGGGACTTCTCCCTACGAGCAGTACTTC. The encoded protein is CASSLGTSPYEQYF.

The rearrangement links TRBV4-1 to TRBJ2-2; the D gene is possibly TRBD2 (6 bases). V gave up 0 bases and J gave up 6 bases, with 8 bases separating them. This CDR3 comprises 14 residues. Germline CDR1 and CDR2: MGHRA and YSYEKL. CDR3 nucleotides: TGCGCCAGCAGCCAAGAGTGGGACTCCGGGGAGCTGTTTTTT. Amino acids: CASSQEWDSGELFF.

This clone was recorded once. This chain joins TRBV9 and TRBJ1-5; D unresolved. The CDR3 has 15 residues. The ends were cut back, 0 bases at V and 0 bases at J, with 7 bases in the middle. CDR1 and CDR2 (germline): SGDLS, YYNGEE. The CDR3 here is CASSVAGNSNQPQHF. DNA of the CDR3: TGTGCCAGCAGCGTAGCCGGGAATAGCAATCAGCCCCAGCATTTT.

The chain has TRBV9 and TRBJ2-1; a possible D gene is TRBD2 (5 bases). The V end lost 3 bases, the J end lost 4 bases, and 17 bases lay between the germline ends. The length of the CDR3 is 16 residues. Germline CDR1 and CDR2: SGDLS and YYNGEE. The CDR3 nucleotides read TGTGCCAGCAGCGACGAGGGCAGGACCTTATACAATGAGCAGTTCTTC. Translated: CASSDEGRTLYNEQFF.

The V gene is TRBV10-3, the J gene TRBJ2-1; 12 nucleotides line up with TRBD2. Germline lookup yields CDR1 ENHRY and CDR2 SYGVKD. V lost 0 bases and J lost 1; bases outside the gene matches: 4. The CDR3 sequence is 18 residues long. Here the CDR3 reads CAISESGTSGLSYNEQFF. As DNA, the CDR3 is TGTGCCATCAGTGAGTCCGGGACTAGCGGGCTGTCCTACAATGAGCAGTTCTTC.

This clone is labeled as medium-sized. The genes are TRBV6-1 and TRBJ2-2; tentative D call: TRBD1 (6 bases). Germline lookup yields CDR1 MNHNS and CDR2 SASEGT. The CDR3 loop spans 15 amino acids. V was cut by 5 bases and J by 6 bases, with 16 bases left in between. CDR3 region: CASSPLQGYAGELFF. DNA for the CDR3: TGTGCCAGCAGTCCCCTACAGGGTTATGCCGGGGAGCTGTTTTTT.

The chain has TRBV18 and TRBJ1-5; 10 bases agree with TRBD1. J lost 5 bases, V lost 6 bases, and 7 bases had no gene match. Germline CDR1 KGHSH, CDR2 LQKENI. The length of the CDR3 is 15 residues. CDR3 sequence (DNA): TGTGCCAGCTCTAGAGGGACAGGGGACTATCAGCCCCAGCATTTT. It is translated as CASSRGTGDYQPQHF.

This clone was seen only once. The chain employs TRBV7-9 and TRBJ1-1; the match to TRBD1 covers 9 bases. CDR1 is SEHNR, CDR2 FQNEAQ, per germline (reference sequence). This CDR3 is 17 amino acids long. The V and J ends lost 5 bases and 0 bases, in that order; junction bases with no gene match: 10. The CDR3 DNA is TGTGCCAGCAGCAGCCGGGACAGGGAGCCATTGAACACTGAAGCTTTCTTT. It codes for CASSSRDREPLNTEAFF.

This chain uses TRBV2 with TRBJ1-5; D gene unclear. The V end was cut by 0 bases, the J end by 5 bases, with 14 bases between. Looked up from germline, CDR1 is SNHLY and CDR2 is FYNNEI. The CDR3 is 16 amino acids. CDR3 DNA sequence: TGTGCCAGCAGTGAAGCGCATCGGTCAATTTATCAGCCCCAGCATTTT. Its protein is CASSEAHRSIYQPQHF.

The chain couples TRBV19 to TRBJ1-1; D might be TRBD1 (6 bases). Germline-derived CDR1 and CDR2 are LNHDA and SQIVND (reference sequence). The CDR3 is 12 residues long. V lost 9 bases, J lost 1 base, and 9 bases lay in between. CDR3 nucleotide sequence: TGTGCCAGCTGGACAGCGAACACTGAAGCTTTCTTT. Protein product: CASWTANTEAFF. The whole variable domain, filled in from reference TRBV19 and TRBJ1-1, reads DGGITQSPKYLFRKEGQNVTLSCEQNLNHDAMYWYRQDPGQGLRLIYYSQIVNDFQKGDIAEGYSVSREKKESFPLTVTSAQKNPTAFYLCASWTANTEAFFGQGTRLTVV.

This chain connects TRBV28 to TRBJ1-5; 9 positions agree with TRBD1. This CDR3 comprises 13 residues. The J segment lost 5 bases and the V segment lost 6 bases, leaving 2 bases of the junction unmatched. Germline V gene sequence: CDR1 MDHEN, CDR2 SYDVKM. For the CDR3, the DNA is TGTGCCAGCAGGCGGACAGGGGATCAGCCCCAGCATTTT. It encodes CASRRTGDQPQHF.

This clone has only a few counts. This chain joins TRBV29-1 and TRBJ1-1, with TRBD1 matching 9 bases. CDR3 length: 15 residues. V shed 3 bases, J shed 8 bases, and the junction held 13 bases outside the gene matches. Germline lookup yields CDR1 SQVTM and CDR2 ANQGSEA. The CDR3 loop is CSVDDPGQGKSEAFF. In nucleotides, the CDR3 is TGCAGCGTTGACGATCCGGGACAGGGCAAATCGGAAGCTTTCTTT.

This clone has a single count. The rearrangement uses TRBV27 and TRBJ2-7; the match to TRBD2 covers 7 bases. This CDR3 spans 14 amino acids. Germline V gives CDR1 MNHEY, CDR2 SMNVEV (reference sequence). V shed 6 bases and J 3 bases; nucleotides not matched to a gene: 8. The CDR3 coding sequence is TGTGCCAGCAGGGGTAGACTAGCACGCTACGAGCAGTACTTC. The encoded protein is CASRGRLARYEQYF.

This clone is a singleton in its sample. The J gene is TRBJ2-7, the V gene TRBV5-1; 7 nucleotides align to TRBD1. CDR1 is SGHRS and CDR2 is YFSETQ in the germline V gene. The CDR3 extends over 14 amino acids. V was pared by 1 base and J by 4 bases, with 5 bases of the junction left unmatched. This CDR3 is CASSLTGTDYEQYF. The CDR3 region has the DNA TGCGCCAGCAGCTTGACCGGGACAGATTACGAGCAGTACTTC.

The chain carries TRBV5-4 and TRBJ1-1, with a tentative D call TRBD1 (6 bases). This CDR3 contains 14 residues. V shed 4 bases and J shed 5 bases, with 15 bases lying between them. CDR1 SGHNT and CDR2 YYREEE come from the germline V gene (reference sequence). Written as DNA, the CDR3 is TGTGCCAGCAGCCTTATGGGAGGGGGGACTGAAGCTTTCTTT. Translating it yields CASSLMGGGTEAFF.